Listed here is a single TCR beta chain. The antigen is undetermined. Its ends do not fully match the called genes, so a read error is possible. This record belongs to a study of cytomegalovirus exposure and HLA in healthy donors. Study-wide results and caveats: The study reported that TCR beta sequences accurately predicted HLA-A and HLA-B alleles in most subjects.

A multiplex PCR was run with 60 Vbeta primers and 13 Jbeta primers. The method was immunoSEQ multiplex PCR; TCRdb's version includes in-frame clones alone and lacks a portion of them. This table holds around 150,000 clones, roughly 85% found once. The length of the CDR3 is 16 residues. Germline V gives CDR1 MNHEY, CDR2 SMNVEV (reference sequence). The J gene is TRBJ2-6, the V gene TRBV27, with 9 positions matching TRBD1. The TCR comes from a male donor in good health and CMV-seropositive. Sequencing was carried out using PBMCs. The CDR3 nucleotides are TGTGCCAGCAGGGGACAGGGTGGCTCTGGGGCCAACGGCCTGACTTTC. It encodes CASRGQGGSGANGLTF.